The 32 T cell receptor beta chains in this list originate from one sample, sequenced in a study of CD8 T cells in Susac syndrome. RNA in amounts of roughly 0.45 to 1 ug was reverse transcribed with random hexamers. TCRdb ran MiXCR on the immunoSEQ multiplex PCR reads and lists one entry per CDR3 protein. The sample lists roughly 120,000 distinct CDR3 sequences, roughly 92% seen once, with 0.095% to 0.1% in the top ten. The source material was CD4+ T cells from PBMCs. Source of these receptors: a human donor in good health.

The chain recombines TRBV2 with TRBJ2-5, with no clear D. Trimming took off 4 bases at V and 2 bases at J, with 5 bases between the two ends. Germline values: CDR1 SNHLY, CDR2 FYNNEI. The CDR3 runs 12 residues. For the CDR3, the DNA is TGTGCCAGCAGTGTAGAACAAGAGACCCAGTACTTC. This sequence encodes CASSVEQETQYF.

This chain links TRBV28 with TRBJ2-3; 15 bases agree with TRBD2. Germline trimming cut 6 bases from V and 2 bases from J; bases unmatched to any gene: 3. Germline lookup yields CDR1 MDHEN and CDR2 SYDVKM. The CDR3 contains 16 residues. The DNA for the CDR3 is TGTGCCAGCAGCTGGACTAGCGGGAGGGCCACAGATACGCAGTATTTT. Its translation is CASSWTSGRATDTQYF.

The rearrangement joins TRBV2 to TRBJ2-7; a possible D gene is TRBD2 (5 bases). This CDR3 has 13 amino acids. V was shortened by 9 bases and J by 0 bases, with 12 bases between the two germline ends. Germline V CDR1 and CDR2: SNHLY, FYNNEI. CDR3 amino acids: CARSGGSSYEQYF. Here the CDR3 DNA reads TGTGCCAGATCAGGTGGGAGCTCCTACGAGCAGTACTTC.

The rearrangement links TRBV3-1 to TRBJ2-7, with 10 bases lining up with TRBD2. The CDR3 runs 16 residues. V trimming: 0 bases; J trimming: 2 bases; junction bases outside the gene matches: 4. CDR1 and CDR2 (germline): LGHDT, YNNKEL (reference sequence). The CDR3 is CASSQDEAGGPYEQYF. CDR3 DNA sequence: TGTGCCAGCAGCCAAGACGAAGCGGGAGGGCCCTACGAGCAGTACTTC.

V gene TRBV7-2 combines with J gene TRBJ1-2, with TRBD1 matching 7 bases. CDR1 is SGHTA, CDR2 FQGNSA, per germline. The CDR3 is 14 amino acids. V gave up 5 bases and J gave up 8 bases; unmatched junction bases: 11. The CDR3 loop is CASSPSPGGEGYTF. In DNA, the CDR3 is TGTGCCAGCAGCCCAAGTCCAGGGGGAGAAGGCTACACCTTC.

The chain carries TRBV20-1 and TRBJ2-3; 9 bases are a match to TRBD2. The CDR3 has 14 amino acids. V shed 1 base, J shed 4 bases, and the junction held 3 bases outside the gene matches. Germline V gene lookup returns CDR1 DFQATT and CDR2 SNEGSKA (reference sequence). Written as DNA, the CDR3 is TGCAGTGCTAGAGTCGCGGGAGGGGCAGATACGCAGTATTTT. Its protein product is CSARVAGGADTQYF.

This rearrangement joins TRBV2 to TRBJ2-7; 7 positions agree with TRBD2. Trimming cost V 1 base and J 3 bases; bases outside gene matches: 12. Germline values: CDR1 SNHLY, CDR2 FYNNEI. There are 17 residues in the CDR3. This CDR3 reads CASSEGDPGTTFYEQYF. The CDR3 nucleotides are TGTGCCAGCAGTGAAGGGGACCCCGGGACTACATTCTACGAGCAGTACTTC. The whole variable domain, remainder taken from reference TRBV2 and TRBJ2-7, is EPEVTQTPSHQVTQMGQEVILRCVPISNHLYFYWYRQILGQKVEFLVSFYNNEISEKSEIFDDQFSVERPDGSNFTLKIRSTKLEDSAMYFCASSEGDPGTTFYEQYFGPGTRLTVT.

This clonotype was observed a few times. The chain recombines TRBV7-3 with TRBJ2-2; D possibly corresponds to TRBD1 (6 bases). The V gene lost 5 bases and the J gene lost 4 bases, with 8 bases spanning the gap. CDR3 size: 13 residues. The germline V gene has CDR1 SGHTA and CDR2 FQGTGA. This CDR3 reads CASSPDSTGELFF. CDR3 bases: TGTGCCAGCAGCCCGGACAGCACCGGGGAGCTGTTTTTT.

The gene calls are TRBV20-1 and TRBJ2-1, with D possibly TRBD2 on 6 matching bases. Trimming took 6 bases from V and 14 from J, leaving 14 bases between them. Germline-derived CDR1 and CDR2 are DFQATT and SNEGSKA (reference sequence). This CDR3 spans 10 amino acids. CDR3 DNA: TGCAGTGCCAAGTCGACTAGGGAGTTCTTC. Translating gives CSAKSTREFF.

The genes are TRBV19 and TRBJ2-1; tentative D call: TRBD2 (6 bases). Germline-derived CDR1 and CDR2 are LNHDA and SQIVND (reference sequence). Trimming took off 7 bases at V and 3 bases at J, with 22 bases between the two ends. The CDR3 covers 17 residues. CDR3 nucleotides: TGTGCCAGTACCTCAACAAGTGGTCTAGCGTTCTACAATGAGCAGTTCTTC. Residues: CASTSTSGLAFYNEQFF.

The chain has TRBV11-2 and TRBJ2-7; 15 positions match TRBD2. The V gene's germline CDR1 is SGHAT and CDR2 FQNNGV. The V gene end was trimmed by 5 bases and the J gene end by 2 bases; junction bases not matched to a gene: 7. CDR3 length equals 17 residues. The CDR3 DNA sequence: TGTGCCAGCAGCCTTGGACTAGCGGGAGGGAGCCCCTACGAGCAGTACTTC. Translated: CASSLGLAGGSPYEQYF.

The chain combines TRBV2 with TRBJ2-2; no clear D gene. The CDR3 loop spans 15 amino acids. From germline, CDR1 is SNHLY and CDR2 FYNNEI. V was trimmed by 3 bases and J by 0 bases, leaving 8 bases between them. This chain's CDR3 is CASSDQVANTGELFF. The DNA for the CDR3 is TGTGCCAGCAGTGATCAGGTGGCGAACACCGGGGAGCTGTTTTTT.

The V and J genes are TRBV9 and TRBJ1-1; D is uncertain. V lost 0 bases and J lost 5, with 8 bases in between. The CDR3 is 13 residues long. Per germline, CDR1 SGDLS and CDR2 YYNGEE. In DNA form, the CDR3 reads TGTGCCAGCAGCGTAGCTCTGGGGACTGAAGCTTTCTTT. Translated, it gives CASSVALGTEAFF. Combining the CDR3 with reference TRBV9 and TRBJ1-1 gives the whole variable domain DSGVTQTPKHLITATGQRVTLRCSPRSGDLSVYWYQQSLDQGLQFLIQYYNGEERAKGNILERFSAQQFPDLHSELNLSSLELGDSALYFCASSVALGTEAFFGQGTRLTVV.

The chain uses TRBV7-9 and TRBJ2-5; D ambiguous. The CDR3 runs 15 residues. V was cut by 5 bases and J by 5 bases, with 18 bases left in between. Germline assignment: CDR1 SEHNR and CDR2 FQNEAQ (reference sequence). CDR3 coding DNA: TGTGCCAGCAGCCCAAAACGTCGGGTTAGCGAGACCCAGTACTTC. Amino acid sequence: CASSPKRRVSETQYF.

The V call is TRBV3-1, the J call TRBJ2-2; D not resolved. This CDR3 has 18 amino acids. V lost 0 bases and J 4 bases, leaving 18 bases between the germline ends. Germline loops: CDR1 LGHDT, CDR2 YNNKEL (reference sequence). The CDR3 is CASSQDRSTRVITGELFF. The CDR3 DNA reads TGTGCCAGCAGCCAAGACAGGTCGACTCGGGTAATCACCGGGGAGCTGTTTTTT.

This chain links TRBV29-1 with TRBJ2-5; D not certain. In germline, CDR1 is SQVTM, CDR2 ANQGSEA. This CDR3 is 14 amino acids long. Between the trimmed V and J ends, which lost 4 bases and 3 bases, there was a span of 15 bases. The CDR3 coding sequence is TGCAGCGTTGGTTTCGGGCGAACGGAAGAGACCCAGTACTTC. This sequence encodes CSVGFGRTEETQYF.

This chain connects TRBV29-1 to TRBJ2-1; D may be TRBD2 (5 bases). The CDR3 spans 14 residues. Trimming shortened V by 8 bases and J by 0 bases, and 14 bases separated the two germline ends. Germline loops: CDR1 SQVTM, CDR2 ANQGSEA. The CDR3 sequence: CSLRRESSYNEQFF. In DNA form, the CDR3 reads TGCAGCCTTAGACGGGAAAGCTCCTACAATGAGCAGTTCTTC.

The V gene is TRBV29-1, the J gene TRBJ1-2, with D possibly TRBD1 on 5 matching bases. V lost 3 bases and J 4 bases, leaving 9 bases between the germline ends. The CDR3 has 12 residues. The germline CDR1 and CDR2 sequences are SQVTM and ANQGSEA. The CDR3 nucleotides read TGCAGCGTTGAGGGGACTCCCTATGGCTACACCTTC. Its translation: CSVEGTPYGYTF.

V gene TRBV7-3 combines with J gene TRBJ2-1, with 10 bases matching TRBD2. The J segment lost 0 bases and the V segment lost 4 bases, leaving 3 bases of the junction unmatched. The CDR3 loop spans 16 amino acids. The V gene's germline CDR1 is SGHTA and CDR2 FQGTGA. Here the CDR3 reads CASSSSSGSSYNEQFF. The CDR3 DNA reads TGTGCCAGCAGCTCTTCTAGCGGGAGCTCCTACAATGAGCAGTTCTTC.

This rearrangement joins TRBV20-1 to TRBJ2-3; D is uncertain. V was trimmed by 1 base and J by 7 bases, leaving 9 bases between them. This CDR3 is built from 12 residues. CDR1 DFQATT and CDR2 SNEGSKA come from the germline V gene (reference sequence). The CDR3 DNA reads as TGCAGTGCTAGAGTAGGATTGAATACGCAGTATTTT. Translating gives CSARVGLNTQYF.

This chain's CDR3 is CASSEFLAGKETQYF. Written as DNA, the CDR3 is TGTGCCAGCAGTGAATTTCTAGCGGGAAAAGAGACCCAGTACTTC. The chain uses TRBV2 and TRBJ2-5; 9 bases agree with TRBD2. This CDR3 comprises 15 residues. V shed 2 bases and J 3 bases; nucleotides not matched to a gene: 4. Germline lookup yields CDR1 SNHLY and CDR2 FYNNEI.

CDR3 residues: CAWSVIMDTEAFF. DNA for the CDR3: TGTGCCTGGAGTGTAATTATGGACACTGAAGCTTTCTTT. The V gene is TRBV30, the J gene TRBJ1-1, with D unresolved. Trimming took 0 bases from V and 3 from J, leaving 8 bases between them. CDR1 is GTSNPN and CDR2 is SVGIG in the germline V gene (reference sequence). This CDR3 has 13 residues. The whole variable domain, filled in from reference TRBV30 and TRBJ1-1, reads SQTIHQWPATLVQPVGSPLSLECTVEGTSNPNLYWYRQAAGRGLQLLFYSVGIGQISSEVPQNLSASRPQDRQFILSSKKLLLSDSGFYLCAWSVIMDTEAFFGQGTRLTVV.

This chain connects TRBV29-1 to TRBJ2-7, with unresolved D. This CDR3 has 12 residues. Germline CDR1 SQVTM, CDR2 ANQGSEA. Trimming stripped 4 bases from V and 8 bases from J, with 15 bases between. The CDR3 coding sequence is TGCAGCGTTGGGACCGTCCAAGTTAAGCAGTACTTC. It is translated as CSVGTVQVKQYF.

V gene TRBV7-9 combines with J gene TRBJ1-2; tentative D call: TRBD1 (5 bases). CDR1 is SEHNR and CDR2 is FQNEAQ in the germline V gene (reference sequence). V was shortened by 4 bases and J by 0 bases, with 15 bases between the two germline ends. The CDR3 is made up of 16 amino acids. CDR3 in amino acids: CASSSGTVAANYGYTF. The CDR3 bases are TGTGCCAGCAGCTCCGGGACGGTCGCGGCTAACTATGGCTACACCTTC.

V gene TRBV30 combines with J gene TRBJ1-1; D is undetermined. The CDR3 consists of 13 residues. Germline V gives CDR1 GTSNPN, CDR2 SVGIG (reference sequence). V lost 0 bases and J 2 bases, leaving 7 bases between the germline ends. This chain's CDR3 is CAWSVRENTEAFF. The CDR3 region has the DNA TGTGCCTGGAGTGTACGCGAAAACACTGAAGCTTTCTTT.

This chain uses TRBV9 with TRBJ2-5; D possibly corresponds to TRBD2 (6 bases). The V end was cut by 2 bases, the J end by 4 bases, with 9 bases between. The germline V gene encodes CDR1 SGDLS and CDR2 YYNGEE. The CDR3 loop spans 13 amino acids. CDR3: CASSVRAGETQYF. The CDR3 DNA follows: TGTGCCAGCAGCGTCCGAGCGGGAGAGACCCAGTACTTC.

In the case of this clonotype: Its ends do not fully match the called genes, so a read error is possible. The CDR3 DNA is TGTGCCAGCAGCACGGACAGGGGGCAATACGTTTTC. It is translated as CASSTDRGQYVF. The genes are TRBV12-3 or TRBV12-4 and TRBJ1-2; TRBD1 matches at 11 bases. CDR3 size: 12 residues.

V usage is TRBV7-9 and J usage is TRBJ2-7; a possible D gene is TRBD1 (6 bases). V was clipped by 3 bases and J by 2 bases, with 11 bases between them. The germline gives CDR1 SEHNR, CDR2 FQNEAQ (reference sequence). CDR3 size: 14 residues. CDR3 nucleotides: TGTGCCAGCAGCTTTTCGGACAGACCCTACGAGCAGTACTTC. Translating gives CASSFSDRPYEQYF.

The V and J genes are TRBV10-3 and TRBJ2-1; D is unresolved. The CDR3 runs 12 residues. Trimming took off 7 bases at V and 10 bases at J, with 14 bases between the two ends. The germline V gene encodes CDR1 ENHRY and CDR2 SYGVKD. Here the CDR3 reads CAIKSAEYEQFF. The DNA of the CDR3 is TGTGCCATCAAATCGGCAGAGTACGAGCAGTTCTTC.

The chain combines TRBV5-4 with TRBJ2-4, with TRBD2 identical over 7 bases. Germline CDR1 reads SGHNT; CDR2 reads YYREEE (reference sequence). Trimming cost V 2 bases and J 7 bases; bases outside gene matches: 12. CDR3 length: 16 residues. The CDR3 bases are TGTGCCAGCAGCTTAGGGGCGGGAGCGGGGTTGAACATTCAGTACTTC. It encodes CASSLGAGAGLNIQYF.

The chain couples TRBV7-2 to TRBJ2-3; D is ambiguous. Germline V CDR1 and CDR2: SGHTA, FQGNSA. Trimming shortened V by 4 bases and J by 1 base, and 9 bases separated the two germline ends. This CDR3 spans 14 amino acids. For the CDR3, the DNA is TGTGCCAGCAGCTCCACGGACGGCACAGATACGCAGTATTTT. This encodes CASSSTDGTDTQYF.

V gene TRBV5-6 combines with J gene TRBJ2-2; D not certain. Germline CDR1 SGHDT, CDR2 YYEEEE. The germline V and J ends were trimmed by 2 bases and 7 bases, with 0 bases remaining between them. The CDR3 runs to 10 residues. The CDR3 sequence is CASSFGELFF. Written as DNA, the CDR3 is TGTGCCAGCAGCTTCGGGGAGCTGTTTTTT.